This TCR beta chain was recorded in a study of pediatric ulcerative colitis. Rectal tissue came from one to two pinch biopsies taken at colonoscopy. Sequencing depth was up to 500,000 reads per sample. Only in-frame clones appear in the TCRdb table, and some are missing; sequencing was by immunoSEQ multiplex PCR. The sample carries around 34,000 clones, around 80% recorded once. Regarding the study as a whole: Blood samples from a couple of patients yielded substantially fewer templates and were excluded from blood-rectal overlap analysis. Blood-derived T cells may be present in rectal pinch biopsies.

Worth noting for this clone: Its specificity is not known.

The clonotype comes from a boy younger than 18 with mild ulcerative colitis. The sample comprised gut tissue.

CDR3 in amino acids: CASSFSPNSNQPQHF. CDR3 sequence (DNA): TGTGCCAGCAGCTTTTCACCAAATAGCAATCAGCCCCAGCATTTT. The chain joins TRBV5-5 to TRBJ1-5; D is unresolved. The CDR3 consists of 15 residues. The V end lost 2 bases, the J end lost 0 bases, and 9 bases lay between the germline ends. Germline V CDR1 and CDR2: SGHKS, YYEKEE (reference sequence).